This is a list of T cell receptor beta chains from one sample in a study of blood T cell repertoires in COVID-19. Method: immunoSEQ multiplex PCR; TCRdb's copy keeps in-frame clones and lacks some. The sample includes about 100,000 clones, roughly 92% of them seen just once. Sequencing used peripheral blood. Receptors were obtained from a man aged 50-59 years with active COVID-19. The CDR3 runs from the conserved cysteine through the conserved F or W. The order of the fields is J gene, V gene, D gene, CDR3 protein. The D gene is left open where the match is weak.

TRBJ2-4 TRBV7-9 TRBD2 CASSPEERGGLAKNIQYF
TRBJ2-3 TRBV18 - CASSPTRTDTQYF
TRBJ1-2 TRBV7-9 - CASSWGGSDYGYTF
TRBJ2-4 TRBV28 TRBD2 CASSLSGRNIQYF
TRBJ1-4 TRBV10-2 - CASKEATNEKLFF
TRBJ2-1 TRBV11-3 - CASSLAGLYNEQFF
TRBJ1-5 TRBV27 TRBD1 CASSLGAGGYQPQHF
TRBJ2-1 TRBV20-1 - CSASRGEQFF
TRBJ2-5 TRBV14 - CASSFRQETQYF
TRBJ2-7 TRBV6-5 TRBD2 CASSPRAGTYEQYF
TRBJ1-5 TRBV7-8 - CASSLDRTSNQPQHF
TRBJ1-6 TRBV5-1 - CATAAGDGGPLHF
TRBJ1-1 TRBV11-2 - CASSLLDSRAEAFF
TRBJ2-7 TRBV5-1 - CASSLNSGSSYEQYF
TRBJ1-2 TRBV6-5 TRBD1 CASSYLRTGGSYGYTF
TRBJ1-4 TRBV5-1 - CASNEGGRGDEKLFF
TRBJ2-3 TRBV6-1 TRBD1 CASSDHRGPLDTQYF
TRBJ1-2 TRBV12-3/TRBV12-4 - CASTQGANYGYTF
TRBJ2-1 TRBV6-2/TRBV6-3 TRBD1 CASSRDRGVGYNEQFF
TRBJ2-1 TRBV3-1/TRBV3-2 TRBD2 CASSQGLADNEQFF
TRBJ2-3 TRBV13 TRBD1 CASSRAGGSVTDTQYF
TRBJ1-2 TRBV7-6 - CASSLFPGDGYTF
TRBJ1-1 TRBV12-3/TRBV12-4 - CASSQDTEAFF
TRBJ1-2 TRBV2 - CASSLEGVGYGYTF
TRBJ1-1 TRBV7-9 - CASSPQNTEAFF
TRBJ2-1 TRBV7-8 - CASSSRRLGGPGNEQFF
TRBJ1-6 TRBV6-5 TRBD1 CASSGTGINSPLHF
TRBJ1-2 TRBV6-5 - CASSPPDRPYGYTF
TRBJ1-6 TRBV27 TRBD1 CASSFAGGYSPLHF
TRBJ1-1 TRBV11-3 TRBD1 CASSLGQGYTEAFF
TRBJ2-5 TRBV30 TRBD2 CAWRPSGRETQYF
TRBJ1-4 TRBV3-1/TRBV3-2 - CASSQEGLEKLFF
TRBJ2-5 TRBV4-2 - CASSQDLEAETQYF
TRBJ1-1 TRBV10-3 - CAISEPGRVGDTEAFF
TRBJ2-7 TRBV29-1 TRBD1 CSAGRQGPGEQYF
TRBJ2-3 TRBV30 - CAWRGGKYSDTQYF
TRBJ1-1 TRBV19 - CACGDGMNTEAFF
TRBJ2-2 TRBV4-2 - CASSQDGIPGTGELFF
TRBJ2-2 TRBV7-3 - CASSLTGAGELFF
TRBJ1-1 TRBV18 TRBD1 CASSPATGTATPFF
TRBJ2-1 TRBV6-5 - CASSRPGEQFF
TRBJ2-2 TRBV14 - CASSQELGSLPTGELFF
TRBJ1-2 TRBV5-4 TRBD1 CASSPQQGTHYGYTF
TRBJ2-1 TRBV13 TRBD1 CASSFVRGEQFF
TRBJ2-1 TRBV11-3 - CASSYGTVAGPEQFF
TRBJ1-1 TRBV6-5 - CASRGGQNTEAFF
TRBJ2-3 TRBV2 TRBD2 CASSEPAGGITTVTDTQYF
TRBJ2-5 TRBV6-5 - CASSPMESSAETQYF
TRBJ2-1 TRBV2 - CASSEFPPVSSYNEQFF
TRBJ2-1 TRBV6-4 TRBD2 CASSEIAGGYNEQFF